The next 14 T cell receptor beta chains were all read from a single sample in a study of shared clonotypes between healthy human individuals. The repertoire was sequenced with immunoSEQ multiplex PCR; TCRdb's copy has only in-frame clones and lacks some. The table lists 2 million to 2.5 million clones, 85% to 95% of them singletons. Naive CD8 cells lacked CD45RO and underwent positive selection for CCR7, leaving out terminally differentiated effector memory CD45RA+ cells. Sequencing was carried out using naive CD8+ T cells sorted from blood. The source is a man aged 18 to 30 in good health.

The chain uses TRBV13 and TRBJ2-6; 7 bases fit TRBD1. The CDR3 is 18 residues long. With V trimmed by 4 bases and J by 0 bases, 9 bases remained unmatched. The germline V gene has CDR1 PRHDT and CDR2 FYEKMQ (reference sequence). The CDR3 region has the DNA TGTGCCAGCAGCTCGCCGGGACAGCTATTCTCTGGGGCCAACGTCCTGACTTTC. Translated: CASSSPGQLFSGANVLTF.

Concerning this clone itself: One junction end disagrees with the germline gene, perhaps due to a read error. The genes are TRBV5-1 and TRBJ2-7; a weak D match, TRBD1 (6 bases). Germline CDR1 is SGHRS and CDR2 is YFSETQ. The CDR3 extends over 14 amino acids. The CDR3 region is CASSLGTTGYGQYF. Written as DNA, the CDR3 is TGCGCCAGCAGCTTGGGAACAACAGGGTACGGGCAGTACTTC.

The chain joins TRBV15 to TRBJ2-7; tentative D call: TRBD2 (6 bases). CDR3 size: 14 residues. V was pared by 4 bases and J by 5 bases, with 15 bases between. CDR1 is LNHNV, CDR2 YYDKDF, per germline (reference sequence). CDR3 amino acids: CATSTGEAGHEQYF. The CDR3 DNA is TGTGCCACCAGCACGGGGGAGGCTGGCCACGAGCAGTACTTC.

This chain joins TRBV19 and TRBJ1-4; 11 bases are a match to TRBD1. The junction had 5 bases not matched to a gene; V was cut back by 6 bases and J by 11 bases. Germline V gene lookup returns CDR1 LNHDA and CDR2 SQIVND (reference sequence). This CDR3 is 13 amino acids long. CDR3 sequence reads: CASRVGTGGKLFF. The CDR3 region has the DNA TGTGCCAGTAGGGTCGGGACAGGGGGGAAACTGTTTTTT.

This chain joins TRBV28 and TRBJ2-2; unclear D gene. CDR3 length: 13 residues. Trimming removed 3 bases at V and 6 bases at J, with 8 bases between. The germline CDR1 and CDR2 sequences are MDHEN and SYDVKM. The CDR3 region is CASSFWRPGELFF. CDR3 nucleotide sequence: TGTGCCAGCAGTTTCTGGAGACCCGGGGAGCTGTTTTTT.

V gene TRBV9 combines with J gene TRBJ2-2, with 7 bases identical to TRBD1. This CDR3 comprises 15 residues. The trim removed 4 bases at V and 2 bases at J, leaving 5 bases unmatched. Germline CDR1 and CDR2: SGDLS and YYNGEE. CDR3 coding DNA: TGTGCCAGCAGCACCCGACAGGGTAACACCGGGGAGCTGTTTTTT. It yields the protein CASSTRQGNTGELFF.

The gene calls are TRBV7-9 and TRBJ2-7; 11 bases are a match to TRBD2. This CDR3 is 16 amino acids long. Germline V gene sequence: CDR1 SEHNR, CDR2 FQNEAQ (reference sequence). The ends lost 5 bases at V and 2 bases at J; junction bases unmatched: 8. In DNA form, the CDR3 reads TGTGCCAGCAGCCCGCCCCAGGGACTAGCGGCCTACGAGCAGTACTTC. This gives the protein CASSPPQGLAAYEQYF.

The rearrangement uses TRBV7-2 and TRBJ2-3, with 8 bases matching TRBD2. V was pared by 7 bases and J by 3 bases, with 12 bases of the junction left unmatched. The CDR3 has 16 amino acids. Germline values: CDR1 SGHTA, CDR2 FQGNSA. CDR3 nucleotide sequence: TGTGCCAGCACTGGTGGAGCGGGGGCCACTACAGATACGCAGTATTTT. This sequence encodes CASTGGAGATTDTQYF.

Worth noting for this clone: A much larger clone is a single base away; this may be a read error. Additional DNA sequences in this sample encode the identical CDR3. The chain combines TRBV2 with TRBJ2-7; 8 bases line up with TRBD1. After removal of 3 bases from V and 3 bases from J, the junction contained 1 base not matched to a gene. There are 13 residues in the CDR3. Germline-derived CDR1 and CDR2 are SNHLY and FYNNEI. The CDR3 is CASSDGQGYEQYF. The CDR3, as DNA: TGTGCCAGCAGTGACGGACAGGGCTACGAGCAGTACTTC.

The rearrangement joins TRBV28 to TRBJ2-5; D call uncertain. The V and J ends lost 5 bases and 1 base respectively, with 11 bases between them. This CDR3 region has 14 residues. Germline V gene lookup returns CDR1 MDHEN and CDR2 SYDVKM. The CDR3 reads CASSPMAAQETQYF. For the CDR3, the DNA is TGTGCCAGCAGTCCCATGGCAGCCCAAGAGACCCAGTACTTC.

CDR3 loop: CASSLIGGPGDTQYF. The CDR3 DNA is TGTGCCAGCAGCCTAATAGGGGGGCCAGGAGATACGCAGTATTTT. The gene calls are TRBV5-4 and TRBJ2-3, with D perhaps given as TRBD1 or TRBD2 (6 bases each). This CDR3 comprises 15 residues. Germline CDR1 SGHNT, CDR2 YYREEE (reference sequence). Trimming stripped 4 bases from V and 5 bases from J, with 17 bases between.

The rearrangement links TRBV6-1 to TRBJ2-7; D not resolved. CDR3 size: 13 residues. Germline-derived CDR1 and CDR2 are MNHNS and SASEGT. The V gene lost 3 bases and the J gene lost 1 base, with 7 bases spanning the gap. CDR3 in DNA: TGTGCCAGCAGTGACCTTCGTTCCTACGAGCAGTACTTC. Protein: CASSDLRSYEQYF.

The V call is TRBV4-1, the J call TRBJ2-1; 7 positions match TRBD2. Looked up from germline, CDR1 is MGHRA and CDR2 is YSYEKL. The CDR3 is 16 amino acids. V lost 6 bases and J lost 3; bases outside the gene matches: 11. In DNA, the CDR3 is TGCGCCAGCAGACCCCCAGCTAGCGGCTTCTACAATGAGCAGTTCTTC. This sequence encodes CASRPPASGFYNEQFF.

The chain links TRBV27 to TRBJ2-3; 9 positions match TRBD2. This CDR3 contains 16 residues. V was clipped by 5 bases and J by 2 bases; unmatched bases: 8. Germline V CDR1 and CDR2: MNHEY, SMNVEV (reference sequence). In nucleotides, the CDR3 is TGTGCCAGCAGTCCGGCTAGCGGGGAGCTCACAGATACGCAGTATTTT. Amino acids: CASSPASGELTDTQYF.